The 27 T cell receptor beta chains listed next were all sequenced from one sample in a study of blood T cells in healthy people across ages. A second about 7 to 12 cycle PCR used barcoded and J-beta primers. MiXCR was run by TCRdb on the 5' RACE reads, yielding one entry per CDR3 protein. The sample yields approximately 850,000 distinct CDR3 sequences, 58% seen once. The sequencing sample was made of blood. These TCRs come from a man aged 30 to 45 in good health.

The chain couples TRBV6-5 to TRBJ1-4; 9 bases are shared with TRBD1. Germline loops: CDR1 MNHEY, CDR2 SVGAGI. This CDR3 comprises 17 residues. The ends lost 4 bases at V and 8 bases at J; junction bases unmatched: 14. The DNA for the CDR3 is TGTGCCAGCAGTTCCACAGAGACAGGGGGACGAGGAGAAAAACTGTTTTTT. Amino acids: CASSSTETGGRGEKLFF.

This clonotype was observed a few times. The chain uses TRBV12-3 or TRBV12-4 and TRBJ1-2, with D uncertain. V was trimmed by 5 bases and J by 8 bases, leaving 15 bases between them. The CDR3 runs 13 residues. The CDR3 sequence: CASSPPGIGGYTF. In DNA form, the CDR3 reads TGTGCCAGCAGTCCCCCTGGTATAGGGGGCTACACCTTC.

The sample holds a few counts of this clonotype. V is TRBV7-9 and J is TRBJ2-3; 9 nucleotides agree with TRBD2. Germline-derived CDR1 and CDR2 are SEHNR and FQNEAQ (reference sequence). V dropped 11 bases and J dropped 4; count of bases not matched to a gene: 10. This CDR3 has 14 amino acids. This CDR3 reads CAGTSGGFPDTQYF. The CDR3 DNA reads TGTGCCGGAACCAGCGGGGGGTTCCCAGATACGCAGTATTTT.

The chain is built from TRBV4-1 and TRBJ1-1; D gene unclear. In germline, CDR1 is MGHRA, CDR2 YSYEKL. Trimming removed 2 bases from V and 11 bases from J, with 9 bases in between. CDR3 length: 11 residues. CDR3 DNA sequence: TGCGCCAGCAGCCAAAACTTGGTCGCTTTCTTT. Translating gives CASSQNLVAFF.

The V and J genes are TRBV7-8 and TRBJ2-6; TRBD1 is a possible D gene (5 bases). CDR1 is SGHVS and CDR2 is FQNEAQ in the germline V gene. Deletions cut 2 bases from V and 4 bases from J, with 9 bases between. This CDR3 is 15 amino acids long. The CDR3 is CASSLPRAGANVLTF. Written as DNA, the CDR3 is TGTGCCAGCAGCTTACCCAGGGCCGGGGCCAACGTCCTGACTTTC.

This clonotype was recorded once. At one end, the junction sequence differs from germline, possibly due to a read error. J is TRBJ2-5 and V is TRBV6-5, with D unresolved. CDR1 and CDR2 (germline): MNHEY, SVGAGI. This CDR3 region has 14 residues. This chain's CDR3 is CACSYQLSQETQYF. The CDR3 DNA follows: TGTGCCTGCAGTTATCAGCTTTCCCAAGAGACCCAGTACTTC.

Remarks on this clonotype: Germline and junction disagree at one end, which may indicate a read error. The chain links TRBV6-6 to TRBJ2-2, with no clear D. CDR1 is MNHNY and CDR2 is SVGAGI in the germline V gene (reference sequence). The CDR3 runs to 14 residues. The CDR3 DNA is TGTGCCAGCAGTTACATACCGAACATCGGGGAGCTGTTTTTT. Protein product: CASSYIPNIGELFF.

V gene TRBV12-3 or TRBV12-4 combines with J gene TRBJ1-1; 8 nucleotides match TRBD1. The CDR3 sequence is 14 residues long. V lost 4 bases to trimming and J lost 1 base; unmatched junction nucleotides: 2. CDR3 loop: CASSWTGRNTEAFF. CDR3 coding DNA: TGTGCCAGCAGTTGGACAGGGCGGAACACTGAAGCTTTCTTT.

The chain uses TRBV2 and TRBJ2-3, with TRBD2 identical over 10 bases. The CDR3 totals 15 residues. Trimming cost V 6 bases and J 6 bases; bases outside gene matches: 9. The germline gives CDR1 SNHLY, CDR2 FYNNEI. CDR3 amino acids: CASSSAGGPGDTQYF. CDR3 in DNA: TGTGCCAGCAGCTCAGCGGGGGGGCCAGGGGATACGCAGTATTTT.

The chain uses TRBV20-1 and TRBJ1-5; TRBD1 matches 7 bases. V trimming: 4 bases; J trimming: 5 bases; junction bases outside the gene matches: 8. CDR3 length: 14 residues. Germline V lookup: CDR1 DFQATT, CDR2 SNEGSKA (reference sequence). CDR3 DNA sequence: TGCAGTGCTACCGGGACAGCAACATATCAGCCCCAGCATTTT. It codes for CSATGTATYQPQHF.

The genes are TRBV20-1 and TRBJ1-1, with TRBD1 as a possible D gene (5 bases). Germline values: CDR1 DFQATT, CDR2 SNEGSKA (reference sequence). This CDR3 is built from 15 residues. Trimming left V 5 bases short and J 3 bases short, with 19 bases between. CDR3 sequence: CSAPGGTALYTEAFF. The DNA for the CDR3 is TGCAGTGCTCCGGGCGGGACGGCACTCTACACTGAAGCTTTCTTT.

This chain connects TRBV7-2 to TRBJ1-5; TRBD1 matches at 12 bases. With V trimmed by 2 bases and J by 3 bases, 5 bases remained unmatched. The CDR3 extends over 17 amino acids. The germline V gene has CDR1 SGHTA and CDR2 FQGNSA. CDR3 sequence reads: CASSLSGQGANNQPQHF. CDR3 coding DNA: TGTGCCAGCAGCTTATCGGGACAGGGGGCCAACAATCAGCCCCAGCATTTT.

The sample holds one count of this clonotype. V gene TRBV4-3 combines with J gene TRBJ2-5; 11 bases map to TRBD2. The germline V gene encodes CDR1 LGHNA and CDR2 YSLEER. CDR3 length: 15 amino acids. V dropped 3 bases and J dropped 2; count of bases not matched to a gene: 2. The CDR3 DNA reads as TGCGCCAGCAGCCAGAGACTAGCGGGGCAAGAGACCCAGTACTTC. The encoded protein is CASSQRLAGQETQYF.

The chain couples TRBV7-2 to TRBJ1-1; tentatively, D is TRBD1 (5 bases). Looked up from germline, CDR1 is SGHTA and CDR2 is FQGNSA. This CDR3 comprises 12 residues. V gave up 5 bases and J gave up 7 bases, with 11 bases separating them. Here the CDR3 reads CASSLRQNEAFF. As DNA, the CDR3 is TGTGCCAGCAGCCTAAGACAGAATGAAGCTTTCTTT.

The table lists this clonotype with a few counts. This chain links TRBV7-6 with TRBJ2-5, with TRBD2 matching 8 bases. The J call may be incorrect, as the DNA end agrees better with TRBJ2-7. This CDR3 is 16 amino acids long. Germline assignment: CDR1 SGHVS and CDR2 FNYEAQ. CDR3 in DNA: TGTGCCAGCAGCCCGGCTGGTAGCGGGGCCTTATACGAGCAGTACTTC. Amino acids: CASSPAGSGALYEQYF.

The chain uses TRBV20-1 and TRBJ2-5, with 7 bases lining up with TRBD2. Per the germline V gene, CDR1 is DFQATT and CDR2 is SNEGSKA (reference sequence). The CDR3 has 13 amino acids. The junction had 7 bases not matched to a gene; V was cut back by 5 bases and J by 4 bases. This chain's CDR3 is CSAEGLTRETQYF. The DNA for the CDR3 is TGCAGTGCTGAGGGACTAACCCGAGAGACCCAGTACTTC.

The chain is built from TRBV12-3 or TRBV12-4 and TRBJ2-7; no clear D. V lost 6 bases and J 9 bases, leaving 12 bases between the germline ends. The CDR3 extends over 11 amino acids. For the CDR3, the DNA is TGTGCCAGCAGCTCCAATGGAATGCAGTACTTC. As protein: CASSSNGMQYF.

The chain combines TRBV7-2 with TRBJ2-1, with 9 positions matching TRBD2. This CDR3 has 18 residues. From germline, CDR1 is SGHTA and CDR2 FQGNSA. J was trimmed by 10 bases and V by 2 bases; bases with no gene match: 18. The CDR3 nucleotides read TGTGCCAGCAGCTTACCTCCACTGAGCGGGAGGTCTCCTAGGGAGCAGTTCTTC. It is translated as CASSLPPLSGRSPREQFF.

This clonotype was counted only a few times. In DNA, the CDR3 is TGTGCCAGCAGCGCGGCAGTCGGACAGTTCTTC. This encodes CASSAAVGQFF. The chain couples TRBV9 to TRBJ2-1; D gene ambiguous. There are 11 residues in the CDR3. Per germline, CDR1 SGDLS and CDR2 YYNGEE. V shed 3 bases and J shed 13 bases, with 11 bases lying between them.

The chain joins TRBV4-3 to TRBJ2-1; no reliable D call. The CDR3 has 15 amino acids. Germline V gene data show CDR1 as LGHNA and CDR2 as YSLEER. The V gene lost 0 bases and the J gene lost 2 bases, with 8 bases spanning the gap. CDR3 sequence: CASSQDLSAYNEQFF. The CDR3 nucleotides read TGCGCCAGCAGCCAAGATCTGAGTGCCTACAATGAGCAGTTCTTC.

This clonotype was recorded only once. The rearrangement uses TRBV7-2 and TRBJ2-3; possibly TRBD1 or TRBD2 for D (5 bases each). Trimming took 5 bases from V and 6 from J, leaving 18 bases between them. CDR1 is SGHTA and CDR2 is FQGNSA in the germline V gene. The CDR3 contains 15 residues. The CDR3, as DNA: TGTGCCAGCAGCCAATCGACGGGGCCTACGGATACGCAGTATTTT. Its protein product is CASSQSTGPTDTQYF.

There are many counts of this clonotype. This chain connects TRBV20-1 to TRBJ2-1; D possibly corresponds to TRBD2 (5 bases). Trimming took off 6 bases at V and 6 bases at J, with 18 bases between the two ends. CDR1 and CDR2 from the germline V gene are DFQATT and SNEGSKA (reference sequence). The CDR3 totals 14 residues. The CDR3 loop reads CSAPTGLQSNEQFF. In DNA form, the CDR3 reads TGCAGTGCCCCGACGGGGTTACAATCCAATGAGCAGTTCTTC.

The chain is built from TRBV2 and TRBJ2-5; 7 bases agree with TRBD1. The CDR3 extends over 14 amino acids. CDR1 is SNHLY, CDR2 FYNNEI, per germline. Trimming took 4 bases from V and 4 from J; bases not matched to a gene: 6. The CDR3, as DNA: TGTGCCAGCAGTGTTGAGGGGGCTCGAGAGACCCAGTACTTC. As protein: CASSVEGARETQYF.

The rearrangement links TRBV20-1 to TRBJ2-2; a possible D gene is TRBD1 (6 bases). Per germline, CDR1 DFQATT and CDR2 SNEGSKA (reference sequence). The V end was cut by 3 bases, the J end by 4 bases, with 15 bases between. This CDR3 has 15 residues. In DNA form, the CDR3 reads TGCAGTGCTAGTGGGGGACACAGGTCCACCGGGGAGCTGTTTTTT. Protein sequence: CSASGGHRSTGELFF.

As DNA, the CDR3 is TGTGCCAGCAGCCAAGATTTCGGGCGTCGGGACAATGAGCAGTTCTTC. Translating gives CASSQDFGRRDNEQFF. This chain links TRBV4-2 with TRBJ2-1; D remains ambiguous. There are 16 residues in the CDR3. Between the trimmed V and J ends, which lost 0 bases and 5 bases, there was a span of 14 bases. Germline V gene data show CDR1 as LGHNA and CDR2 as YNFKEQ.

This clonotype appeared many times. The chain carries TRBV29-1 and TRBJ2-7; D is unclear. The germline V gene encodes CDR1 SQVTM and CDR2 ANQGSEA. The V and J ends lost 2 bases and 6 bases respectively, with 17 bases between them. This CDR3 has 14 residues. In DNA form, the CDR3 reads TGCAGCGTTGAAAGGCATGGAAGCAGGTGCGAGCAGTACTTC. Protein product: CSVERHGSRCEQYF.

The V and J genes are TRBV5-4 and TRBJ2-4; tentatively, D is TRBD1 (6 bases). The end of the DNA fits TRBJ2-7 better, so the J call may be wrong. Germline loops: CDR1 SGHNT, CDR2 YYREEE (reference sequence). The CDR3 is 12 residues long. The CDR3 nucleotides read TGTGCCAGCAGCATCGAAGGGGGCGAGCAGTACTTC. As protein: CASSIEGGEQYF.